This TCR beta chain was sequenced in a study of blood T cell repertoires in COVID-19. About the study: The United States, Italy and Spain provided the acute and convalescent COVID-19 samples. In each case, the material was cDNA or gDNA derived from T cells, B-cell-depleted T cells, or PBMCs.

The CDR3 spans 11 residues. V was clipped by 4 bases and J by 10 bases; unmatched bases: 4. Per germline, CDR1 SGHRS and CDR2 YFSETQ. This clone was observed once. In the authors' workflow: Reference gene primer amplification in the assay estimated nucleated cell counts. Produced via immunoSEQ multiplex PCR; TCRdb's table is partial and in-frame only. That table gives V, J and clone size, and the DNA gave D and trimming. The data hold around 190,000 clones, with around 83% observed a single time. The rearrangement links TRBV5-1 to TRBJ1-2; 7 bases line up with TRBD1. The sequenced sample consisted of peripheral blood. The origin of this receptor is a human donor in a cohort sampled during active COVID-19. CDR3 region: CASSAQGDYTF. In DNA form, the CDR3 reads TGCGCCAGCAGCGCCCAGGGGGACTACACCTTC.